Each of the 21 T cell receptor beta chains below was sequenced from the same sample in a study of blood T cell repertoires in COVID-19. This table comes from immunoSEQ multiplex PCR, and its TCRdb copy is limited to in-frame clones, with some not included. Here the sample spans under 200,000 clones, over 75% being singletons. The sequenced sample consisted of peripheral blood. These TCRs come from a man between 70 and 80 years old with active or convalescent COVID-19.

This clone was recorded only once. The chain joins TRBV4-3 to TRBJ2-1; TRBD1 matches at 9 bases. CDR1 LGHNA and CDR2 YSLEER come from the germline V gene. This CDR3 has 14 residues. V was pared by 4 bases and J by 7 bases, with 5 bases of the junction left unmatched. The CDR3 sequence is CASSPRDRVNEQFF. The CDR3, as DNA: TGCGCCAGCAGCCCCCGGGACAGGGTAAATGAGCAGTTCTTC.

J is TRBJ1-1 and V is TRBV7-2, with 7 bases identical to TRBD1. In germline, CDR1 is SGHTA, CDR2 FQGNSA. J gave up 0 bases and V 5 bases, and 6 bases lay outside the gene matches. There are 15 residues in the CDR3. This CDR3 reads CASSAGGHMNTEAFF. CDR3 in DNA: TGTGCCAGCAGCGCAGGGGGACACATGAACACTGAAGCTTTCTTT.

This clone was detected only a few times. This chain connects TRBV2 to TRBJ2-1; TRBD1 matches 9 bases. Germline V gene lookup returns CDR1 SNHLY and CDR2 FYNNEI. The CDR3 consists of 15 residues. The ends lost 6 bases at V and 2 bases at J; junction bases unmatched: 5. The CDR3 DNA is TGTGCCAGCAGGCAGGGACAGGGAGCCTACAATGAGCAGTTCTTC. Protein product: CASRQGQGAYNEQFF.

The V gene is TRBV7-8, the J gene TRBJ1-3; TRBD1 matches 12 bases. The junction had 3 bases not matched to a gene; V was cut back by 2 bases and J by 4 bases. CDR1 and CDR2 (germline): SGHVS, FQNEAQ. The CDR3 has 16 amino acids. DNA of the CDR3: TGTGCCAGCAGCTTAAGGGACAGGGGGCTAGGAAACACCATATATTTT. This codes for CASSLRDRGLGNTIYF.

The CDR3 nucleotides are TGTGCCAGCAGCCTCACAGGGAGGGGCTCTGGGGCCAACGTCCTGACTTTC. Translation gives CASSLTGRGSGANVLTF. This chain connects TRBV7-8 to TRBJ2-6; the D gene is possibly TRBD2 (7 bases). Trimming shortened V by 5 bases and J by 0 bases, and 14 bases separated the two germline ends. CDR1 SGHVS and CDR2 FQNEAQ come from the germline V gene. The CDR3 is made up of 17 amino acids.

This clone has only one observation. The chain employs TRBV19 and TRBJ2-7, with D possibly matching TRBD1 (7 bases). CDR1 is LNHDA and CDR2 is SQIVND in the germline V gene (reference sequence). V lost 5 bases to trimming and J lost 3 bases, with 20 bases between them. The CDR3 is 16 amino acids. The CDR3 loop reads CASSRQGGKGDYEQYF. The DNA for the CDR3 is TGTGCCAGTAGTCGACAGGGCGGGAAGGGGGACTACGAGCAGTACTTC.

The chain combines TRBV18 with TRBJ2-6; 8 nucleotides match TRBD1. The germline gives CDR1 KGHSH, CDR2 LQKENI. V gave up 3 bases and J gave up 0 bases; unmatched junction bases: 4. This CDR3 has 17 amino acids. The DNA for the CDR3 is TGTGCCAGCTCACCGAGGACAGGGAGCTCTGGGGCCAACGTCCTGACTTTC. This translates into CASSPRTGSSGANVLTF.

The CDR3 DNA reads as TGCGCCAGCAGTCCGGACAGGGACCGCTATGGCTACACCTTC. Translating gives CASSPDRDRYGYTF. This chain links TRBV5-1 with TRBJ1-2; 8 nucleotides align to TRBD1. The V gene end was trimmed by 5 bases and the J gene end by 4 bases; junction bases not matched to a gene: 7. From germline, CDR1 is SGHRS and CDR2 YFSETQ. The CDR3 is 14 amino acids.

The CDR3 DNA is TGTGCCAGCAGTTTAGTGGAGTTCTACGAGCAGTACTTC. It is translated as CASSLVEFYEQYF. The chain is built from TRBV12-3 or TRBV12-4 and TRBJ2-7, with unresolved D. This CDR3 contains 13 residues. V was clipped by 1 base and J by 3 bases, with 7 bases between them.

The rearrangement links TRBV20-1 to TRBJ1-2, with D tentatively TRBD1 (5 bases). The CDR3 is 11 residues long. The V gene's germline CDR1 is DFQATT and CDR2 SNEGSKA (reference sequence). CDR3 nucleotide sequence: TGCGGTGGGAGGGGAGGATTCGGCTACACCTTC. This encodes CGGRGGFGYTF.

The CDR3 sequence is CASSEWDRGEKLFF. The CDR3 coding sequence is TGTGCCAGCAGTGAATGGGACAGGGGTGAAAAACTGTTTTTT. The chain recombines TRBV2 with TRBJ1-4, with 10 bases that match TRBD1. The CDR3 sequence is 14 residues long. Looked up from germline, CDR1 is SNHLY and CDR2 is FYNNEI. Losses at the gene ends were 2 bases for V and 7 bases for J; bases not matched to a gene: 1. Full variable domain (rest looked up from reference TRBV2 and TRBJ1-4): EPEVTQTPSHQVTQMGQEVILRCVPISNHLYFYWYRQILGQKVEFLVSFYNNEISEKSEIFDDQFSVERPDGSNFTLKIRSTKLEDSAMYFCASSEWDRGEKLFFGSGTQLSVL.

J is TRBJ1-5 and V is TRBV7-2; TRBD1 is a possible D gene (5 bases). The germline V and J ends were trimmed by 5 bases and 0 bases, with 14 bases remaining between them. CDR1 and CDR2 (germline): SGHTA, FQGNSA. This CDR3 region has 16 residues. CDR3 region: CASSPGGWSSNQPQHF. CDR3 nucleotide sequence: TGTGCCAGCAGCCCCGGGGGGTGGTCTAGCAATCAGCCCCAGCATTTT.

The chain recombines TRBV3-1 (or the pseudogene TRBV3-2) with TRBJ2-1; 7 bases match TRBD2. This CDR3 has 15 amino acids. The germline gives CDR1 LGHDT, CDR2 YNNKEL (reference sequence). Germline trimming cut 1 base from V and 4 bases from J; bases unmatched to any gene: 4. CDR3 protein: CASSQAAGAYNEQFF. The DNA for the CDR3 is TGTGCCAGCAGCCAAGCGGCGGGAGCGTACAATGAGCAGTTCTTC.

This clone showed up just a few times. The CDR3: CASSLPFWTGRRLGNQPQHF. Written as DNA, the CDR3 is TGTGCCAGCAGCCTTCCATTCTGGACAGGTCGCCGATTAGGGAATCAGCCCCAGCATTTT. The J gene is TRBJ1-5, the V gene TRBV6-6, with 7 bases fitting TRBD1. Per the germline V gene, CDR1 is MNHNY and CDR2 is SVGAGI (reference sequence). The CDR3 has 20 residues. V was pared by 6 bases and J by 4 bases, with 24 bases of the junction left unmatched.

The sample holds a few counts of this clone. V is TRBV7-9 and J is TRBJ2-7, with 7 bases lining up with TRBD2. The CDR3 has 15 amino acids. The trim removed 2 bases at V and 2 bases at J, leaving 6 bases unmatched. The germline gives CDR1 SEHNR, CDR2 FQNEAQ (reference sequence). The CDR3 nucleotides read TGTGCCAGCAGCTTATTGGGGGGGGAGACCTACGAGCAGTACTTC. It yields the protein CASSLLGGETYEQYF. Drawing the rest from reference TRBV7-9 and TRBJ2-7, the complete variable domain is DTGVSQNPRHKITKRGQNVTFRCDPISEHNRLYWYRQTLGQGPEFLTYFQNEAQLEKSRLLSDRFSAERPKGSFSTLEIQRTEQGDSAMYLCASSLLGGETYEQYFGPGTRLTVT.

For the CDR3, the DNA is TGTGCCAGTCCCAACAGGGGGCACACTGAAGCTTTCTTT. Its protein product is CASPNRGHTEAFF. This chain joins TRBV19 and TRBJ1-1, with 9 bases that match TRBD1. Germline assignment: CDR1 LNHDA and CDR2 SQIVND (reference sequence). CDR3 length: 13 amino acids. V trimming: 8 bases; J trimming: 3 bases; junction bases outside the gene matches: 4.

The genes are TRBV4-1 and TRBJ2-4; no clear D gene. The germline V gene encodes CDR1 MGHRA and CDR2 YSYEKL. The V end lost 4 bases, the J end lost 1 base, and 11 bases lay between the germline ends. The length of the CDR3 is 15 residues. The CDR3 is CASSPPYMAKNIQYF. DNA of the CDR3: TGCGCCAGCAGCCCACCCTATATGGCCAAAAACATTCAGTACTTC.

This chain uses TRBV5-1 with TRBJ2-2; D is ambiguous. The germline CDR1 and CDR2 sequences are SGHRS and YFSETQ. This CDR3 is built from 16 residues. V was shortened by 1 base and J by 6 bases, with 16 bases between the two germline ends. This chain's CDR3 is CASSLSPPPQAGELFF. The CDR3 region has the DNA TGCGCCAGCAGCTTGTCCCCCCCACCCCAGGCCGGGGAGCTGTTTTTT.

The rearrangement uses TRBV2 and TRBJ2-7; possibly TRBD1 for D (6 bases). CDR3 size: 13 residues. The V end was cut by 4 bases, the J end by 2 bases, with 9 bases between. Germline CDR1 and CDR2: SNHLY and FYNNEI. CDR3 sequence: CASSGQVPYEQYF. CDR3 coding DNA: TGTGCCAGCAGTGGACAGGTGCCCTACGAGCAGTACTTC.

V is TRBV3-1 (or the pseudogene TRBV3-2) and J is TRBJ1-6; D unresolved. The CDR3 totals 15 residues. The germline CDR1 and CDR2 sequences are LGHDT and YNNKEL (reference sequence). V shed 0 bases and J shed 7 bases, with 10 bases lying between them. The CDR3: CASSQDPAVNSPLHF. The DNA of the CDR3 is TGTGCCAGCAGCCAAGATCCGGCGGTCAATTCACCCCTCCACTTT.

This clone was observed a few times. The rearrangement joins TRBV5-1 to TRBJ1-5; tentatively, D is TRBD1 (6 bases). The CDR3 has 13 residues. CDR1 is SGHRS and CDR2 is YFSETQ in the germline V gene. V dropped 2 bases and J dropped 9 bases, with 12 bases sitting between them. The DNA of the CDR3 is TGCGCCAGCAGCTTAGGACAGACCGGGCCCCAGCATTTT. Translation gives CASSLGQTGPQHF.